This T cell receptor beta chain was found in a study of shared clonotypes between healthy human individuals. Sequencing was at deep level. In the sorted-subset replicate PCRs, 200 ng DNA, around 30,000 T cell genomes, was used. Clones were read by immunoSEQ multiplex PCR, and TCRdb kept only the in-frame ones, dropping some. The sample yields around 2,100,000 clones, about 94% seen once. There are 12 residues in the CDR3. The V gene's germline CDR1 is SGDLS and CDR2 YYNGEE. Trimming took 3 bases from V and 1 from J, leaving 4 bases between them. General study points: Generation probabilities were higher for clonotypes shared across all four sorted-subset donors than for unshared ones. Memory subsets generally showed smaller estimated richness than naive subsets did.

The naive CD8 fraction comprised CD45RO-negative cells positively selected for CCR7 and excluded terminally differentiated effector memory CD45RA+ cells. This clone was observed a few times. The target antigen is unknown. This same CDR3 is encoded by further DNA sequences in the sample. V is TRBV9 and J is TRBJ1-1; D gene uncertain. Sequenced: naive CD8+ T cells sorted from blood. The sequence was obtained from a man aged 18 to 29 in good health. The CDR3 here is CASSAGNTEAFF. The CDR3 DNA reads TGTGCCAGCAGCGCGGGGAACACTGAAGCTTTCTTT.